These 30 T cell receptor beta chains came from one sample sequenced in a study of blood T cell repertoires in COVID-19. Profiled with immunoSEQ multiplex PCR; TCRdb holds only in-frame clones, not every one. The sample holds 70,000 to 95,000 clones, approximately 88% seen once. The sequenced sample was peripheral blood. The receptors here all came from a man aged 50 to 60 with active COVID-19.

A single count supports this clone. The rearrangement links TRBV14 to TRBJ1-2; 7 nucleotides line up with TRBD1. The CDR3 spans 15 residues. In germline, CDR1 is SGHDN, CDR2 FVKESK. J gave up 4 bases and V 1 base, and 6 bases lay outside the gene matches. Here the CDR3 reads CASSQGTGGVYGYTF. The CDR3 coding sequence is TGTGCCAGCAGCCAAGGGACAGGAGGGGTCTATGGCTACACCTTC.

The chain combines TRBV7-3 with TRBJ1-3; 8 bases fit TRBD1. The CDR3 is made up of 15 amino acids. The V segment lost 2 bases and the J segment 2 bases; nucleotides outside the gene matches: 2. Germline V CDR1 and CDR2: SGHTA, FQGTGA. CDR3 DNA: TGTGCCAGCAGCTTACAGGGGGCGGCTGGAAACACCATATATTTT. Protein product: CASSLQGAAGNTIYF.

CDR3 protein: CASSLDRSSYNEQFF. The CDR3 nucleotides read TGCGCCAGCAGCCTGGACAGGAGCTCCTACAATGAGCAGTTCTTC. The chain joins TRBV5-1 to TRBJ2-1, with TRBD1 identical over 7 bases. J lost 0 bases, V lost 4 bases, and 4 bases had no gene match. This CDR3 has 15 residues. Germline-derived CDR1 and CDR2 are SGHRS and YFSETQ.

This chain joins TRBV9 and TRBJ1-3; D uncertain. This CDR3 has 15 amino acids. Germline values: CDR1 SGDLS, CDR2 YYNGEE. V lost 0 bases, J lost 2 bases, and 9 bases lay in between. The CDR3, as DNA: TGTGCCAGCAGCGTAGGAGGGCTACCTGGAAACACCATATATTTT. Translation gives CASSVGGLPGNTIYF.

This chain uses TRBV5-1 with TRBJ2-3; 15 bases are a match to TRBD2. After removal of 3 bases from V and 0 bases from J, the junction contained 2 bases not matched to a gene. CDR1 is SGHRS and CDR2 is YFSETQ in the germline V gene. This CDR3 is 17 amino acids long. The CDR3 loop reads CASSSGTSGGSTDTQYF. CDR3 nucleotides: TGCGCCAGCAGCTCCGGGACTAGCGGGGGGAGCACAGATACGCAGTATTTT.

The chain has TRBV6-2 or TRBV6-3 and TRBJ2-1; 9 bases are shared with TRBD2. The junction had 5 bases not matched to a gene; V was cut back by 5 bases and J by 0 bases. The CDR3 length is 16 residues. CDR1 MNHEY and CDR2 SVGEGT come from the germline V gene. The CDR3 DNA is TGTGCCAGCAGTATTAGCGGGGGTAGCTCCTACAATGAGCAGTTCTTC. The encoded protein is CASSISGGSSYNEQFF.

The chain has TRBV25-1 and TRBJ1-2, with 7 bases lining up with TRBD1. Germline V lookup: CDR1 MGHDK, CDR2 SYGVNS. The CDR3 runs 14 residues. V lost 3 bases, J lost 2 bases, and 3 bases stayed unmatched. Here the CDR3 reads CASSDLGQNYGYTF. The CDR3 region has the DNA TGTGCCAGCAGTGATTTGGGACAGAACTATGGCTACACCTTC.

This clone was seen just once. The chain carries TRBV6-4 and TRBJ2-7; D not certain. The CDR3 sequence is 12 residues long. The germline gives CDR1 MRHNA, CDR2 SNTAGT. V was clipped by 7 bases and J by 10 bases, with 17 bases between them. DNA for the CDR3: TGTGCCAGCAAAAATCGACATCCTGTACAGTACTTC. Amino acid sequence: CASKNRHPVQYF.

The rearrangement uses TRBV5-1 and TRBJ1-2; D possibly corresponds to TRBD1 (5 bases). This CDR3 region has 15 residues. Germline V gene sequence: CDR1 SGHRS, CDR2 YFSETQ. The V end lost 2 bases, the J end lost 3 bases, and 14 bases lay between the germline ends. Here the CDR3 DNA reads TGCGCCAGCAGCTTAAATTATGGAGGGGACTATGGCTACACCTTC. Protein sequence: CASSLNYGGDYGYTF.

The chain recombines TRBV5-1 with TRBJ2-2, with 10 bases that match TRBD2. J was trimmed by 5 bases and V by 0 bases; bases with no gene match: 1. This CDR3 contains 15 residues. From germline, CDR1 is SGHRS and CDR2 YFSETQ. As DNA, the CDR3 is TGCGCCAGCAGCTTGGAACTAGCGGGGACCGGGGAGCTGTTTTTT. Translating gives CASSLELAGTGELFF.

This chain links TRBV18 with TRBJ1-5; D ambiguous. V was trimmed by 3 bases and J by 0 bases, leaving 3 bases between them. Per germline, CDR1 KGHSH and CDR2 LQKENI. The CDR3 has 13 amino acids. The CDR3 nucleotides read TGTGCCAGCTCACCCAGTAGCAATCAGCCCCAGCATTTT. This encodes CASSPSSNQPQHF.

The CDR3 region is CASSSRGSGPLHF. The CDR3 nucleotides read TGTGCCAGCAGCTCCAGGGGCTCGGGTCCCCTCCACTTT. The genes are TRBV7-9 and TRBJ1-6; TRBD1 might be the D (6 bases). Deletions cut 4 bases from V and 13 bases from J, with 14 bases between. Germline values: CDR1 SEHNR, CDR2 FQNEAQ (reference sequence). The CDR3 is 13 residues long. Full variable domain (missing parts from reference TRBV7-9 and TRBJ1-6): DTGVSQNPRHKITKRGQNVTFRCDPISEHNRLYWYRQTLGQGPEFLTYFQNEAQLEKSRLLSDRFSAERPKGSFSTLEIQRTEQGDSAMYLCASSSRGSGPLHFGNGTRLTVT.

This chain uses TRBV6-5 with TRBJ2-7; 8 bases line up with TRBD2. V lost 5 bases, J lost 5 bases, and 11 bases stayed unmatched. The CDR3 spans 15 residues. Germline CDR1 and CDR2: MNHEY and SVGAGI. CDR3 coding DNA: TGTGCCAGCAGTCCCAGCGGGGGCCTCCTCCACGAGCAGTACTTC. Its translation is CASSPSGGLLHEQYF.

CDR3 region: CASSQGDTLNTEAFF. The CDR3 region has the DNA TGTGCCAGCAGCCAGGGGGACACCCTGAACACTGAAGCTTTCTTT. The V and J genes are TRBV3-1 (or the pseudogene TRBV3-2) and TRBJ1-1, with a weak D call TRBD1 (6 bases). Per the germline V gene, CDR1 is LGHDT and CDR2 is YNNKEL (reference sequence). CDR3 size: 15 residues. Trimming stripped 3 bases from V and 0 bases from J, with 11 bases between.

The rearrangement joins TRBV30 to TRBJ1-5; D gene ambiguous. The V end lost 2 bases, the J end lost 0 bases, and 8 bases lay between the germline ends. This CDR3 comprises 14 residues. The V gene's germline CDR1 is GTSNPN and CDR2 SVGIG (reference sequence). This CDR3 reads CAWSLGYSNQPQHF. CDR3 nucleotide sequence: TGTGCCTGGAGTCTAGGTTATAGCAATCAGCCCCAGCATTTT.

This chain links TRBV19 with TRBJ1-1, with 7 bases identical to TRBD1. Germline trimming cut 2 bases from V and 0 bases from J; bases unmatched to any gene: 3. The CDR3 runs 15 residues. Germline V gene lookup returns CDR1 LNHDA and CDR2 SQIVND (reference sequence). The CDR3 loop is CASSIWDSVNTEAFF. CDR3 DNA: TGTGCCAGTAGTATATGGGACAGCGTGAACACTGAAGCTTTCTTT.

The CDR3 spells CASSPLPAGTYNEQFF. Written as DNA, the CDR3 is TGTGCCAGCAGCCCTTTGCCGGCAGGGACCTACAATGAGCAGTTCTTC. The V gene is TRBV3-1 (or the pseudogene TRBV3-2), the J gene TRBJ2-1; TRBD1 might be the D (5 bases). This CDR3 comprises 16 residues. Germline V lookup: CDR1 LGHDT, CDR2 YNNKEL (reference sequence). V was shortened by 4 bases and J by 2 bases, with 15 bases between the two germline ends.

This clone was seen only once. The chain recombines TRBV6-1 with TRBJ2-7, with no clear D. V shed 2 bases and J shed 0 bases, with 8 bases lying between them. The CDR3 length is 14 residues. CDR1 is MNHNS, CDR2 SASEGT, per germline. CDR3 sequence reads: CASSELGNSYEQYF. The DNA of the CDR3 is TGTGCCAGCAGTGAATTGGGCAACTCCTACGAGCAGTACTTC.

The chain has TRBV9 and TRBJ2-1; maybe TRBD1 (5 bases). Germline V gives CDR1 SGDLS, CDR2 YYNGEE. Trimming left V 2 bases short and J 2 bases short, with 14 bases between. The CDR3 sequence is 16 residues long. In nucleotides, the CDR3 is TGTGCCAGCAGCGTCACAACGCAGGGTCCCTACAATGAGCAGTTCTTC. Amino acid sequence: CASSVTTQGPYNEQFF.

This rearrangement joins TRBV12-1 to TRBJ1-5. TRBV12-1 is assigned pseudogene status. The CDR3 is 16 residues long. CDR3 in DNA: TGTGCCAGCAGCTTGAGGCGCCCTGGCCCCAATCAGCCCCAGCATTTT. It is translated as CASSLRRPGPNQPQHF.

In nucleotides, the CDR3 is TGTGCCAGCAGGCCCGGGGGGTCCGGCTACACCTTC. Amino acids: CASRPGGSGYTF. This chain links TRBV6-5 with TRBJ1-2; weak D call: TRBD1 (5 bases). The CDR3 is 12 amino acids. Trimming removed 6 bases from V and 8 bases from J, with 13 bases in between. CDR1 and CDR2 (germline): MNHEY, SVGAGI.

This chain joins TRBV24-1 and TRBJ2-3, with a tentative D call TRBD1 (5 bases). Trimming left V 3 bases short and J 4 bases short, with 13 bases between. Germline V gene data show CDR1 as KGHDR and CDR2 as SFDVKD. The CDR3 loop spans 15 amino acids. Here the CDR3 reads CATSDTRQSPDTQYF. In nucleotides, the CDR3 is TGTGCCACCAGTGATACCCGACAGAGCCCAGATACGCAGTATTTT.

The chain has TRBV6-5 and TRBJ1-1; D ambiguous. Trimming removed 6 bases from V and 0 bases from J, with 8 bases in between. The germline CDR1 and CDR2 sequences are MNHEY and SVGAGI. The CDR3 length is 13 residues. CDR3 amino acids: CASREAVNTEAFF. The CDR3 coding sequence is TGTGCCAGCAGGGAGGCAGTGAACACTGAAGCTTTCTTT.

The chain employs TRBV5-6 and TRBJ2-7; 7 bases map to TRBD2. In germline, CDR1 is SGHDT, CDR2 YYEEEE. The CDR3 has 13 residues. V trimming: 3 bases; J trimming: 0 bases; junction bases outside the gene matches: 0. The CDR3 reads CASSWGGSYEQYF. Here the CDR3 DNA reads TGTGCCAGCAGCTGGGGGGGCTCCTACGAGCAGTACTTC.

The CDR3 here is CASSNLGTGGSNQPQHF. The CDR3 DNA is TGTGCCAGCAGTAACCTCGGGACAGGGGGCAGCAATCAGCCCCAGCATTTT. The rearrangement uses TRBV27 and TRBJ1-5; 12 positions agree with TRBD1. Per germline, CDR1 MNHEY and CDR2 SMNVEV (reference sequence). Trimming took 5 bases from V and 1 from J; bases not matched to a gene: 6. This CDR3 is built from 17 residues.

The genes are TRBV10-3 and TRBJ1-2; 7 bases are a match to TRBD1. Germline values: CDR1 ENHRY, CDR2 SYGVKD. With 4 bases clipped from V and 8 bases from J, the junction kept 7 bases outside the gene matches. This CDR3 has 13 residues. CDR3 bases: TGTGCCATCAGTGGAACAGGGGTCGGGGGCTACACCTTC. Translation gives CAISGTGVGGYTF.

V is TRBV7-9 and J is TRBJ1-2; D remains ambiguous. The CDR3 sequence is 14 residues long. CDR1 is SEHNR, CDR2 FQNEAQ, per germline (reference sequence). Trimming took off 2 bases at V and 2 bases at J, with 9 bases between the two ends. The CDR3 DNA sequence: TGTGCCAGCAGCTTATGGCCAGGCAACTATGGCTACACCTTC. This translates into CASSLWPGNYGYTF.

The CDR3 sequence: CASSQGAKASYEQYF. Here the CDR3 DNA reads TGTGCCAGTAGTCAAGGGGCCAAGGCCTCCTACGAGCAGTACTTC. This chain joins TRBV19 and TRBJ2-7; D perhaps matches TRBD1 (5 bases). Trimming removed 5 bases at V and 0 bases at J, with 14 bases between. Germline lookup yields CDR1 LNHDA and CDR2 SQIVND (reference sequence). This CDR3 has 15 residues.

The gene calls are TRBV27 and TRBJ2-1, with 11 bases that match TRBD2. V trimming: 8 bases; J trimming: 6 bases; junction bases outside the gene matches: 6. CDR1 and CDR2 (germline): MNHEY, SMNVEV (reference sequence). CDR3 length: 14 amino acids. CDR3: CASDPSGGPNEQFF. The DNA of the CDR3 is TGTGCCAGCGACCCTAGCGGGGGGCCCAATGAGCAGTTCTTC.

The chain carries TRBV14 and TRBJ1-2, with unresolved D. CDR1 and CDR2 from the germline V gene are SGHDN and FVKESK. The germline V and J ends were trimmed by 2 bases and 7 bases, with 11 bases remaining between them. CDR3 length equals 13 residues. The CDR3 bases are TGTGCCAGCAGCCAACGAGACCAGCGTGGCTACACCTTC. Translated, it gives CASSQRDQRGYTF.